The clone carrying this T cell receptor (beta chain) occurred once. The antigen is not known. The CDR3 is 14 residues long. Germline CDR1 reads SGDLS; CDR2 reads YYNGEE. V lost 4 bases, J lost 2 bases, and 4 bases stayed unmatched. This specimen belongs to a study of cytomegalovirus exposure and HLA in healthy donors. Study-level results: Information on immune exposure was restricted to one variable (CMV serostatus). Researchers counted some 150 TCR beta chains as cytomegalovirus-associated.

The donors comprised healthy bone marrow donors. Each donor was nominally healthy when sampled (though unrecorded immune exposures were likely). It was with 60 Vbeta and 13 Jbeta primers that the PCR ran. TCRdb's copy holds only in-frame clones and misses some; the assay was immunoSEQ multiplex PCR. The data contain more than 90,000 clones, about 80% of them seen just once; the ten biggest clones take up 1.5% to 2.5%. Input material: PBMCs. This clonotype was sampled from a man aged 35-49 years in good health and CMV-seronegative. The chain employs TRBV9 and TRBJ2-7; 9 bases fit TRBD2. The CDR3, as DNA: TGTGCCAGCAGCAGCGGGGGGAGGACCTACGAGCAGTACTTC. Its translation is CASSSGGRTYEQYF.